This T cell receptor beta chain comes out of a study of shared clonotypes between healthy human individuals. Here immunoSEQ multiplex PCR was the method, and the copy in TCRdb shows in-frame clones only, minus some. Of approximately 2,300,000 clones in the sample, 85% to 95% are singletons; the top ten hold approximately 0.41%. A note on this clone: The antigen is unknown.

The germline V and J ends were trimmed by 4 bases and 1 base, with 11 bases remaining between them. The CDR3 runs to 15 residues. Germline V gene sequence: CDR1 MRHNA, CDR2 SNTAGT. Overall study findings and caveats: Generally, naive subsets (rather than memory subsets) showed larger estimated richness. Large depth notwithstanding, sorted-subset sequencing proved incomplete by rarefaction.

This receptor was obtained from a man aged 18 to 30 in good health. Some clones in this sample may be carry-over from other donors' samples. Material for sequencing was naive CD4+ T cells from PBMCs. Regarding subset: CD45RA+ positively selected. The chain recombines TRBV6-4 with TRBJ2-1; D remains unclear. The CDR3 nucleotides are TGTGCCAGCAGTGCTTCGGTAGGGTCCTACAATGAGCAGTTCTTC. Its translation is CASSASVGSYNEQFF.